Presented here are 6 T cell receptor beta chains from one specimen sequenced in a study of T cells in Graves' hyperthyroidism and ophthalmopathy. Amplified TCR beta CDR3 regions came from RNA transcripts. Researchers ran a first-round RT-PCR on the TCR CDR3 using the HTBI primer set. TCRdb used MiXCR to reprocess the multiplex PCR reads, holding one entry per CDR3 protein. Of under 400,000 distinct CDR3 sequences in the sample, around a fifth were seen once. Sequenced sample: blood. These receptors came from a woman between 45 and 65 years old with Graves' hyperthyroidism.

This clonotype was counted only a few times. A read error is possible here, since a much larger clone lies one base away. The V gene is TRBV2, the J gene TRBJ1-5; D unresolved. In germline, CDR1 is SNHLY, CDR2 FYNNEI. V was shortened by 10 bases and J by 2 bases, with 12 bases between the two germline ends. This CDR3 spans 13 amino acids. DNA of the CDR3: TGTGCCATCGCAAAGCGGGGCAATCAGCCCCAGCATTTT. It yields the protein CAIAKRGNQPQHF. Full variable domain (missing parts from reference TRBV2 and TRBJ1-5): EPEVTQTPSHQVTQMGQEVILRCVPISNHLYFYWYRQILGQKVEFLVSFYNNEISEKSEIFDDQFSVERPDGSNFTLKIRSTKLEDSAMYFCAIAKRGNQPQHFGDGTRLSIL.

The chain is built from TRBV5-1 and TRBJ2-1; 12 bases are shared with TRBD2. The V and J ends lost 4 bases and 10 bases, in that order; junction bases with no gene match: 9. This CDR3 is 15 amino acids long. Germline-derived CDR1 and CDR2 are SGHRS and YFSETQ. The CDR3 DNA sequence: TGCGCCAGCAGCCCTAGGACTAGCGGGGCCCACGAGCAGTTCTTC. It specifies CASSPRTSGAHEQFF.

This chain joins TRBV2 and TRBJ2-2; D is undetermined. Trimming pared 6 bases from V and 4 bases from J, leaving 15 bases between. The CDR3 spans 15 residues. Germline CDR1 SNHLY, CDR2 FYNNEI. Here the CDR3 DNA reads TGTGCCAGCAGCGATGAGCGTAAGATCACCGGGGAGCTGTTTTTT. Protein sequence: CASSDERKITGELFF.

The chain couples TRBV2 to TRBJ1-6, with 8 bases lining up with TRBD1. The V gene end was trimmed by 6 bases and the J gene end by 4 bases; junction bases not matched to a gene: 5. The CDR3 covers 15 residues. CDR1 is SNHLY, CDR2 FYNNEI, per germline. The DNA of the CDR3 is TGTGCCAGCAGCCCGGACAGGGTGTATAATTCACCCCTCCACTTT. As protein: CASSPDRVYNSPLHF.

The chain couples TRBV6-9 to TRBJ1-1; D might be TRBD1 (6 bases). Germline CDR1 is MNHGY and CDR2 is SVAAGI. Between the trimmed V and J ends, which lost 4 bases and 1 base, there was a span of 10 bases. The CDR3 length is 14 residues. The CDR3 nucleotides are TGTGCCAGCAGTTCAGGGACAAAGAACACTGAAGCTTTCTTT. The encoded protein is CASSSGTKNTEAFF.

The chain carries TRBV29-1 and TRBJ1-3; D not resolved. The V end lost 6 bases, the J end lost 2 bases, and 14 bases lay between the germline ends. Germline assignment: CDR1 SQVTM and CDR2 ANQGSEA. This CDR3 is built from 14 residues. CDR3 nucleotides: TGCAGCGTCCGGGAACTAAATACTGGAAACACCATATATTTT. Protein sequence: CSVRELNTGNTIYF.